This passage covers 10 T cell receptor beta chains from one sample sequenced in a study of T cell repertoires in cytomegalovirus infection. TCRdb used MiXCR to reprocess the reads, holding one entry per CDR3 protein. The sample contains under 200,000 distinct CDR3 sequences, over 25% of which appear only once. The specimen sequenced was PBMCs. These TCRs come from a human donor in good health (CMV status not recorded). Some clones in this sample may be carry-over from other donors' samples.

This clonotype was seen a few times. The rearrangement joins TRBV6-2 or TRBV6-3 to TRBJ1-5; D gene ambiguous. The CDR3 loop spans 14 amino acids. Germline V gene data show CDR1 as MNHEY and CDR2 as SVGEGT. Trimming took 1 base from V and 2 from J, leaving 6 bases between them. The CDR3 region is CASSYWGGNQPQHF. The CDR3 DNA is TGTGCCAGCAGTTACTGGGGAGGCAATCAGCCCCAGCATTTT.

This rearrangement joins TRBV19 to TRBJ1-2; no firm D call. This CDR3 region has 13 residues. The germline V gene encodes CDR1 LNHDA and CDR2 SQIVND (reference sequence). The V and J ends lost 6 bases and 7 bases respectively, with 15 bases between them. The CDR3 DNA sequence: TGTGCCAGTAGGCCTATGGGGTATCTTGGCTACACCTTC. This gives the protein CASRPMGYLGYTF.

This clonotype was picked up a small number of times. V is TRBV6-5 and J is TRBJ2-1; 8 bases line up with TRBD2. The CDR3 loop spans 16 amino acids. Germline V gene data show CDR1 as MNHEY and CDR2 as SVGAGI. Unmatched junction bases numbered 12, after V lost 4 bases and J lost 7 bases. In nucleotides, the CDR3 is TGTGCCAGCAGTTGGACCTCGGGACTAGTCGAGAATGAGCAGTTCTTC. It is translated as CASSWTSGLVENEQFF.

This chain uses TRBV19 with TRBJ2-2, with 8 bases lining up with TRBD1. CDR1 and CDR2 (germline): LNHDA, SQIVND (reference sequence). The length of the CDR3 is 17 residues. V lost 6 bases and J lost 4; bases outside the gene matches: 13. The CDR3 loop reads CASSPRDRGKLTGELFF. The CDR3 nucleotides read TGTGCCAGTAGCCCCCGAGACAGGGGCAAGCTCACCGGGGAGCTGTTTTTT.

The chain joins TRBV7-6 to TRBJ1-1; 7 nucleotides line up with TRBD1. Unmatched junction bases numbered 8, after V lost 5 bases and J lost 2 bases. Germline values: CDR1 SGHVS, CDR2 FNYEAQ. CDR3 length equals 15 residues. CDR3 loop: CASSLLDRPNTEAFF. In DNA, the CDR3 is TGTGCCAGCAGCCTCCTGGACAGGCCTAACACTGAAGCTTTCTTT.

This chain connects TRBV7-3 to TRBJ2-4; D is perhaps TRBD2 (7 bases). CDR3 length equals 15 residues. The germline V gene encodes CDR1 SGHTA and CDR2 FQGTGA. Between the trimmed V and J ends, which lost 0 bases and 7 bases, there was a span of 13 bases. The CDR3 DNA reads TGTGCCAGCAGCTTAACGGGGGGGGACAAGAACATTCAGTACTTC. Protein: CASSLTGGDKNIQYF.

This clonotype appeared many times. The chain links TRBV7-3 to TRBJ1-6; D remains unclear. From germline, CDR1 is SGHTA and CDR2 FQGTGA. The V and J ends lost 5 bases and 7 bases respectively, with 15 bases between them. The CDR3 runs 15 residues. The CDR3 coding sequence is TGTGCCAGCAGCCCACAAAGCGCTGACAATTCACCCCTCCACTTT. Encoded protein: CASSPQSADNSPLHF.

This chain connects TRBV29-1 to TRBJ2-1; D might be TRBD1 (6 bases). This CDR3 comprises 14 residues. V was clipped by 6 bases and J by 2 bases, with 14 bases between them. CDR1 SQVTM and CDR2 ANQGSEA come from the germline V gene. The CDR3 here is CSVAQGSTYNEQFF. The CDR3 nucleotides read TGCAGCGTCGCACAGGGAAGTACCTACAATGAGCAGTTCTTC.

This clonotype was counted many times. The V and J genes are TRBV7-9 and TRBJ1-5; the D is unclear. Looked up from germline, CDR1 is SEHNR and CDR2 is FQNEAQ (reference sequence). This CDR3 comprises 13 residues. V lost 5 bases and J lost 4, with 9 bases in between. In DNA form, the CDR3 reads TGTGCCAGCAGCGGAGGACTTAATCAGCCCCAGCATTTT. This encodes CASSGGLNQPQHF.

The table lists this clonotype with a few counts. The chain combines TRBV18 with TRBJ1-5; TRBD1 agrees at 7 bases. This CDR3 is 14 amino acids long. The ends lost 3 bases at V and 8 bases at J; junction bases unmatched: 7. Germline V CDR1 and CDR2: KGHSH, LQKENI. The CDR3: CASSPTGIGKPQHF. CDR3 bases: TGTGCCAGCTCACCGACAGGGATCGGGAAGCCCCAGCATTTT.